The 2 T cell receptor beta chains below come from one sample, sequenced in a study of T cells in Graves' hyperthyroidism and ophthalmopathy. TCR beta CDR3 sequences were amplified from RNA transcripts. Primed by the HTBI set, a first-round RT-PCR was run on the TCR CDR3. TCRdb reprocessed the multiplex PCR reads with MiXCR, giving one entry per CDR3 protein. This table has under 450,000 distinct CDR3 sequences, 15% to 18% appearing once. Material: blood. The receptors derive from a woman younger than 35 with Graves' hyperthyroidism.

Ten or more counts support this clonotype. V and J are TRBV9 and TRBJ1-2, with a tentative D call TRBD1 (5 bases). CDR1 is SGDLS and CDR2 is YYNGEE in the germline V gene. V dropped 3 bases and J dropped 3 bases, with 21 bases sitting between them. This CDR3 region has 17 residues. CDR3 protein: CASSERQGGGRDYGYTF. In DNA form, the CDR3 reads TGTGCCAGCAGCGAGCGGCAGGGAGGAGGAAGGGACTATGGCTACACCTTC.

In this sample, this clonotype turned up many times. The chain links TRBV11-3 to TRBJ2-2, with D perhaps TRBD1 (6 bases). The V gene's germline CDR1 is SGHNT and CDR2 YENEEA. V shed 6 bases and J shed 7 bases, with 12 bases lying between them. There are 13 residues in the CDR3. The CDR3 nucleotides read TGTGCCAGCAGTCTAGGGGGTGTCGGGGAGCTGTTTTTT. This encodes CASSLGGVGELFF.